A selection of T cell receptor beta chains follows, all from one sample in a study of cytomegalovirus exposure and HLA in healthy donors. The assay was immunoSEQ multiplex PCR, and TCRdb's table has in-frame clones only and misses some. The data hold 100,000 or so clones, with 69% observed a single time. The sample taken for sequencing was PBMCs. These TCRs come from a man under 40 in good health and CMV-seronegative. CDR3s include the opening cysteine and the closing phenylalanine or tryptophan. Fields, in order: J gene, D gene, V gene, clone size, CDR3 protein, CDR3 DNA. A D gene is named only where the DNA matches it firmly. Expanded clones get a size class; other rows say once, few or many, or leave the size out.

TRBJ1-1,-,TRBV9,-,CASSVSQGVEAFF,TGTGCCAGCAGCGTATCACAGGGAGTAGAAGCTTTCTTT
TRBJ2-3,-,TRBV7-9,-,CASSLWAGSTDTQYF,TGTGCCAGCAGCTTATGGGCGGGCAGCACAGATACGCAGTATTTT
TRBJ1-6,TRBD1,TRBV9,-,CASSATGERSPLHF,TGTGCCAGCAGCGCCACAGGGGAGCGTTCACCCCTCCACTTT
TRBJ2-3,-,TRBV28,once,CASSLQLGGLDTQYF,TGTGCCAGCAGTTTACAGTTGGGAGGACTCGATACGCAGTATTTT
TRBJ1-5,TRBD1,TRBV7-8,-,CASSLGSVGGPGPQHF,TGTGCCAGCAGCTTAGGATCTGTAGGGGGCCCAGGGCCCCAGCATTTT
TRBJ2-7,-,TRBV30,-,CAWSVRYDSYEQYF,TGTGCCTGGAGTGTACGATATGACAGCTACGAGCAGTACTTC
TRBJ2-7,TRBD2,TRBV4-2,-,CASSQDVAGGSYEQYF,TGTGCCAGCAGCCAAGACGTAGCGGGAGGCTCCTACGAGCAGTACTTC
TRBJ2-3,TRBD2,TRBV9,once,CASSELGLAGDTDTQYF,TGTGCCAGCAGCGAGTTGGGACTAGCGGGAGATACGGATACGCAGTATTTT
TRBJ2-2,-,TRBV4-3,-,CASSQEEAMAGELFF,TGCGCCAGCAGCCAAGAGGAGGCGATGGCCGGGGAGCTGTTTTTT
TRBJ1-1,TRBD1,TRBV10-3,-,CAISGTPGQGTEAFF,TGTGCCATCAGTGGAACTCCGGGACAGGGCACTGAAGCTTTCTTT
TRBJ2-3,TRBD2,TRBV11-2,-,CASSPQLMVAGGTQYF,TGTGCCAGCAGCCCCCAGCTAATGGTAGCGGGAGGTACGCAGTATTTT
TRBJ2-5,TRBD1,TRBV23-1,-,CASSQRQGEETQYF,TGCGCCAGCAGTCAACGACAGGGGGAAGAGACCCAGTACTTC
TRBJ1-6,-,TRBV5-4,-,CASSFHDRDSPLHF,TGTGCCAGCAGCTTCCACGACAGAGATTCACCCCTCCACTTT
TRBJ1-1,-,TRBV5-1,-,CASSLEVGGHTEAFF,TGCGCCAGCAGCTTGGAAGTGGGAGGTCACACTGAAGCTTTCTTT
TRBJ2-1,TRBD2,TRBV5-1,-,CASSRKNGRGTGNEQFF,TGCGCCAGCAGCCGCAAAAACGGGAGGGGTACGGGAAATGAGCAGTTCTTC
TRBJ2-1,-,TRBV7-9,-,CASSLGRGYNEQFF,TGTGCCAGCAGCTTAGGAAGGGGCTACAATGAGCAGTTCTTC
TRBJ2-2,-,TRBV6-1,-,CASSNSANTGELFF,TGTGCCAGCAGTAATAGCGCGAACACCGGGGAGCTGTTTTTT
TRBJ1-4,-,TRBV4-3,-,CASSQDREVGGEKLFF,TGCGCCAGCAGCCAAGATCGAGAGGTCGGTGGTGAAAAACTGTTTTTT
TRBJ2-5,TRBD1,TRBV4-2,once,CASSQDQTGGWETQYF,TGTGCCAGCAGCCAAGATCAGACAGGGGGCTGGGAGACCCAGTACTTC
TRBJ2-5,TRBD2,TRBV5-6,-,CASSLAVHAGGQETQYF,TGTGCCAGCAGCTTGGCCGTCCACGCGGGAGGGCAAGAGACCCAGTACTTC
TRBJ1-2,TRBD1,TRBV29-1,-,CSVATGTANYGYTF,TGCAGCGTTGCTACCGGGACAGCGAACTATGGCTACACCTTC
TRBJ2-7,-,TRBV28,-,CASSSSSIRAGHSYEQYF,TGTGCCAGCAGTTCCTCCTCTATAAGGGCTGGACACTCCTACGAGCAGTACTTC
TRBJ1-4,-,TRBV28,-,CASSFAGKKDEKLFF,TGTGCCAGCAGTTTTGCGGGAAAGAAGGACGAAAAACTGTTTTTT
TRBJ1-1,-,TRBV2,-,CASSDELPEAFF,TGTGCCAGCAGTGACGAGCTCCCTGAAGCTTTCTTT
TRBJ2-5,-,TRBV21-1,-,CATKLRTGQETQYF,TGTGCCACCAAACTCAGGACAGGCCAAGAGACCCAGTACTTC